The TCR beta chain under discussion was sequenced for a study of shared clonotypes between healthy human individuals. Study-wide results and limits: The sampled material consisted only of blood, and tissue repertoires are likely to differ. Clonotypes shared by all four donors outscored non-shared clonotypes in generation probability.

Sequencing was at deep level. About 30,000 T cell genomes, or roughly 200 ng DNA, went into the sorted-subset replicate PCRs. TCRdb keeps only in-frame clones here, not all; method: immunoSEQ multiplex PCR. The sample lists roughly 2,000,000 clones, just over 90% occurring once. In regard to this clone: Its antigen is as yet unknown.

Naive CD8 cells, CD45RO-negative and positively selected for CCR7, excluded terminally differentiated effector memory CD45RA+ cells. The TCR comes from a man younger than 35 in good health. Some clones in this sample may be carry-over from other donors' samples. Sequenced input: naive CD8+ T cells from PBMCs.

The CDR3 DNA is TGTGCCAGCAGCGTCATACCCTCCTACGAGCAGTACTTC. Encoded protein: CASSVIPSYEQYF. The chain joins TRBV9 to TRBJ2-7; D is undetermined. Germline CDR1 and CDR2: SGDLS and YYNGEE. Trimming took 2 bases from V and 0 from J, leaving 6 bases between them. This CDR3 region has 13 residues.